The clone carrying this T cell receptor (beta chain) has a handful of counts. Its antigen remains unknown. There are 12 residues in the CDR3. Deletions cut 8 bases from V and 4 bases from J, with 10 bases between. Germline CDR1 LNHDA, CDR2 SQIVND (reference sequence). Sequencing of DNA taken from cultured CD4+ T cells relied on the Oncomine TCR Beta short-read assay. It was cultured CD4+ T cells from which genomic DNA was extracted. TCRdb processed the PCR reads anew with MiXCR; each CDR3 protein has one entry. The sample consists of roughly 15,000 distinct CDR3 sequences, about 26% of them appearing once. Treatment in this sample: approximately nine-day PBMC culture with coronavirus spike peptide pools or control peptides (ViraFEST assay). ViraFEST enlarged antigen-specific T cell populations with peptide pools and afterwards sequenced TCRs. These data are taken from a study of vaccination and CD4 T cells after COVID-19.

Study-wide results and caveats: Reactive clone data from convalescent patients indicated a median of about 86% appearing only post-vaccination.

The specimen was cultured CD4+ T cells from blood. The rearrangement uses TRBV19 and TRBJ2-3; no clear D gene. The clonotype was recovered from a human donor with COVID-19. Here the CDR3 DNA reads TGTGCCAGTGCAGCAAGCCCAGATACGCAGTATTTT. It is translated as CASAASPDTQYF.